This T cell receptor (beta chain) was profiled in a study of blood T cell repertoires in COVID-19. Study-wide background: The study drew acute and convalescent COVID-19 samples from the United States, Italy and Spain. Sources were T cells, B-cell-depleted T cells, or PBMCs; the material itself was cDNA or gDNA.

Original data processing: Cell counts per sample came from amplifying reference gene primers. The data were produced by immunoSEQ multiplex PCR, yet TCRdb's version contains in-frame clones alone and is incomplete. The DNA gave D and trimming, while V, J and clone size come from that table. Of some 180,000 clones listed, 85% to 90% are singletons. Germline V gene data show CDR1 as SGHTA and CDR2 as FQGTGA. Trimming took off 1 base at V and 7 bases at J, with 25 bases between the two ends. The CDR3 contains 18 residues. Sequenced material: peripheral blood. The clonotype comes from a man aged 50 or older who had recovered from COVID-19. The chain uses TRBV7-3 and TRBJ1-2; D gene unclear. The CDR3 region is CASSLNARPGLELGGYTF. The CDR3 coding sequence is TGTGCCAGCAGCTTAAATGCACGGCCAGGATTAGAATTGGGTGGCTACACCTTC.